The sequence of this TCR beta chain was determined in a study of blood T cell repertoires in COVID-19. This clone was found once. The assay was immunoSEQ multiplex PCR, and TCRdb's table has in-frame clones only and misses some. Here the sample spans 65,000 to 90,000 clones, 80% to 90% being singletons. The length of the CDR3 is 14 residues. Looked up from germline, CDR1 is SGHRS and CDR2 is YFSETQ. V was clipped by 7 bases and J by 0 bases, with 13 bases between them. The sequencing sample was made of peripheral blood. This receptor was obtained from a man aged 80 or over with acute or convalescent COVID-19. The V and J genes are TRBV5-1 and TRBJ2-5; D is possibly TRBD2 (7 bases). In nucleotides, the CDR3 is TGCGCCAGCGCAAAGGGGGGGGACCAAGAGACCCAGTACTTC. It is translated as CASAKGGDQETQYF.